This TCR beta chain was sequenced in a study of neoadjuvant anti-PD-1 for oral cavity cancer (dated by TCRdb to about 2021). Background for the entire study: Patients mostly received three to four biweekly doses of nivolumab at 3 mg/kg before curative-intent surgical resection. Patients without progression received a fourth nivolumab dose around day 43 and underwent definitive surgical resection on days 50-56. Patients with complete response, partial response or stable disease by RECIST 1.1 were defined as responders, whereas patients with progression were defined as non-responders. The parent correlative cohort included some 13 patients, with an approximately 34% response rate.

The investigation overall reported the following: Only a few patients per response group were included in the TCR analyses, and the authors called for validation in larger cohorts. Higher pretreatment blood Treg/Th17 ratios correlated with higher pretreatment blood TCRbeta clonality and lower post-treatment tumor TCRbeta clonality. Greater tumor shrinkage correlated with larger post-treatment sizes of preexisting intratumoral clones, which suggests that expansion of preexisting clones contributed to response.

The intended sense of this specimen's time point label: after neoadjuvant nivolumab, at surgical resection. The patients had newly diagnosed stage II-IVA oral cavity squamous cell carcinoma and had not received any prior systemic or radiation treatment. The cohort was composed of patients with HPV-negative, locally advanced oral cavity squamous cell carcinoma. Samples were obtained from a longitudinal correlative study of a single-arm phase II trial of neoadjuvant nivolumab in oral cavity squamous cell carcinoma. Subject-matched pre- and post-treatment PBMCs and tumors from three responders and three non-responders were subjected to genomic DNA-based TCRbeta sequencing. For tumor tissue, genomic DNA extraction relied on the Maxwell RSC DNA from Tissue kit. Comments on this clone: Its binding antigen is unknown. There are no base qualities to consult, and no much larger clone falls within one base.

Tumor libraries used mostly approximately 4.4 ug of input genomic DNA for survey sequencing, with two replicates per sample. The immunoSEQ hsTCRbeta kit was used to prepare TCRbeta libraries according to the manufacturer's instructions. Sequencing of the completed libraries took place using an Illumina NovaSeq 6000 S4 flow cell after they had been pooled to approximately 3 nM. The authors' analysis ran thus. Raw data preprocessing and quality control were performed with the immunoSEQ Analyzer. The analysis was limited to productive rearrangements, and each clonotype was defined by a unique CDR3 amino acid sequence. Repertoire clonality was estimated as the Gini-Simpson index, which was calculated using the R package tcR. Student's t test was used to compare Gini indices, while Pearson correlation assessed associations with tumor size change. In its TCRdb copy, this immuneACCESS table keeps in-frame sequences only and misses some clones. Where compared with another copy, unresolved V genes explain less than half of these, and the others have no known cause. V and J calls and clone size are given by that table; D and trimming were obtained from the DNA. This sample is represented by around 35,000 clones; around 38% of them were singletons. The ten most abundant clones make up 16% of the sample.

The germline V gene (reference sequence) provides CDR1 LNHDA and CDR2 SQIVND. The CDR3 goes from the cysteine to the phenylalanine over 14 residues. The only DNA kept is the CDR3, 42 bases in frame from the first base. Trimming leaves V shorter by 3 bases and J shorter by 2 bases, with the junction holding 0 bases beyond the gene matches. Sample: tumor tissue, taken after nivolumab (anti-PD-1) treatment. This sequence originates from a person between 40 and 85 years old with oral cavity squamous cell carcinoma. The chain is assembled from TRBV19 and TRBJ1-5; TRBD1 matches 8 bases in the middle. The CDR3 region reads CASSMGQGNQPQHF. In nucleotides, the sequence is TGTGCCAGTAGTATGGGACAGGGCAATCAGCCCCAGCATTTT.